Listed here are 18 T cell receptor beta chains from one sample, sequenced in a study of T cell responses to AZD1222 COVID-19 vaccine. Here immunoSEQ multiplex PCR was the method, and the copy in TCRdb shows in-frame clones only, minus some. The repertoire holds 25,000 to 30,000 clones, with about 89% as singletons. The sequences come from peripheral blood, collected on day 0 of AZD1222 vaccination. The receptor set was obtained from an adult in good health.

J is TRBJ2-2 and V is TRBV12-5; possible D gene TRBD2, 9 bases. Trimming cost V 2 bases and J 4 bases, with 20 bases left between them. Germline-derived CDR1 and CDR2 are LGHNT and FRNRAP. CDR3 length: 18 amino acids. The CDR3 sequence is CASGLPQGAGGSTGELFF. CDR3 nucleotides: TGTGCTAGTGGTTTGCCGCAGGGGGCGGGAGGGAGCACCGGGGAGCTGTTTTTT.

This chain uses TRBV2 with TRBJ2-7, with 10 bases aligning to TRBD2. Per germline, CDR1 SNHLY and CDR2 FYNNEI. V trimming: 5 bases; J trimming: 4 bases; junction bases outside the gene matches: 20. The CDR3 length is 19 residues. As DNA, the CDR3 is TGTGCCAGCAGTTCACCGGGAGTAAGCGGGAGGGCCGTCAGGTACGAGCAGTACTTC. This codes for CASSSPGVSGRAVRYEQYF.

The chain carries TRBV19 and TRBJ2-2; 9 positions agree with TRBD2. The CDR3 loop spans 15 amino acids. CDR1 and CDR2 (germline): LNHDA, SQIVND (reference sequence). V was pared by 10 bases and J by 7 bases, with 13 bases of the junction left unmatched. CDR3 sequence: CATNRREGRIGELFF. CDR3 nucleotides: TGTGCCACTAACCGGCGGGAGGGCCGGATCGGGGAGCTGTTTTTT.

The chain has TRBV15 and TRBJ1-2; no reliable D call. The germline V and J ends were trimmed by 0 bases and 2 bases, with 10 bases remaining between them. The CDR3 has 15 amino acids. The germline CDR1 and CDR2 sequences are LNHNV and YYDKDF (reference sequence). The CDR3 nucleotides read TGTGCCACCAGCAGAGACCATCGACGGAACTATGGCTACACCTTC. It specifies CATSRDHRRNYGYTF.

The chain combines TRBV29-1 with TRBJ2-3, with 15 nucleotides matching TRBD2. The V gene's germline CDR1 is SQVTM and CDR2 ANQGSEA. The CDR3 covers 17 residues. V lost 4 bases, J lost 5 bases, and 10 bases stayed unmatched. CDR3 sequence: CSVAGLAGGPLRDTQYF. CDR3 in DNA: TGCAGCGTTGCCGGACTAGCGGGAGGGCCCTTGAGAGATACGCAGTATTTT.

The chain links TRBV6-5 to TRBJ2-5; the D gene is possibly TRBD2 (5 bases). V lost 5 bases, J lost 9 bases, and 19 bases lay in between. CDR3 length equals 14 residues. Germline V gene lookup returns CDR1 MNHEY and CDR2 SVGAGI. The CDR3 is CASSPPTSIGSQYF. CDR3 sequence (DNA): TGTGCCAGCAGTCCCCCCACTAGTATAGGGTCCCAGTACTTC.

The chain has TRBV9 and TRBJ2-7, with 7 bases matching TRBD1. CDR1 and CDR2 (germline): SGDLS, YYNGEE. The length of the CDR3 is 15 residues. V was pared by 3 bases and J by 0 bases, with 6 bases of the junction left unmatched. The CDR3: CASSADGTASYEQYF. The CDR3 DNA is TGTGCCAGCAGCGCCGATGGGACAGCCTCCTACGAGCAGTACTTC.

The V gene is TRBV19, the J gene TRBJ1-2, with D perhaps matching TRBD1 (5 bases). Trimming left V 7 bases short and J 2 bases short, with 11 bases between. Germline-derived CDR1 and CDR2 are LNHDA and SQIVND (reference sequence). The CDR3 has 13 amino acids. The CDR3 protein is CASTARDNYGYTF. The CDR3 DNA reads as TGTGCCAGTACCGCTAGGGACAACTATGGCTACACCTTC.

The CDR3 is CASSFLGDISYEQYF. CDR3 coding DNA: TGTGCCAGCAGTTTCCTAGGGGACATCTCCTACGAGCAGTACTTC. V is TRBV6-5 and J is TRBJ2-7; D possibly corresponds to TRBD1 (6 bases). V lost 4 bases, J lost 0 bases, and 13 bases lay in between. CDR3 size: 15 residues. The germline CDR1 and CDR2 sequences are MNHEY and SVGAGI.

V and J are TRBV30 and TRBJ1-2; D unresolved. The CDR3 length is 13 residues. Per the germline V gene, CDR1 is GTSNPN and CDR2 is SVGIG (reference sequence). V was cut by 4 bases and J by 7 bases, with 16 bases left in between. CDR3 sequence: CAWKIASGSGYTF. In nucleotides, the CDR3 is TGTGCCTGGAAAATCGCTTCGGGGAGTGGCTACACCTTC.

CDR3 protein: CASMTFSQAGLREQYF. CDR3 DNA: TGCGCCAGCATGACCTTTTCGCAGGCCGGTCTACGCGAGCAGTACTTC. This chain joins TRBV10-2 and TRBJ2-7; D is unclear. Trimming shortened V by 7 bases and J by 6 bases, and 25 bases separated the two germline ends. This CDR3 has 16 amino acids. Germline V CDR1 and CDR2: WSHSY, SAAADI.

This clone was detected once. V usage is TRBV6-5 and J usage is TRBJ1-1; D is ambiguous. The V and J ends lost 8 bases and 8 bases respectively, with 12 bases between them. The germline CDR1 and CDR2 sequences are MNHEY and SVGAGI. The CDR3 totals 11 residues. CDR3 loop: CASLGDWEAFF. The CDR3 DNA reads as TGTGCCAGCCTGGGCGATTGGGAAGCTTTCTTT.

This chain links TRBV11-2 with TRBJ2-2, with D perhaps matching TRBD1 or TRBD2 (6 bases each). The CDR3 contains 15 residues. Germline V gene sequence: CDR1 SGHAT, CDR2 FQNNGV. With 5 bases removed from V and 3 bases from J, the gap between germline ends came to 13 bases. CDR3 sequence (DNA): TGTGCCAGCAGCGGGGGGCGTACGGACACCGGGGAGCTGTTTTTT. Amino acids: CASSGGRTDTGELFF. Filled out from reference TRBV11-2 and TRBJ2-2, the complete variable domain reads EAGVAQSPRYKIIEKRQSVAFWCNPISGHATLYWYQQILGQGPKLLIQFQNNGVVDDSQLPKDRFSAERLKGVDSTLKIQPAKLEDSAVYLCASSGGRTDTGELFFGEGSRLTVL.

This chain uses TRBV3-1 (or the pseudogene TRBV3-2) with TRBJ1-5, with D uncertain. The germline V gene has CDR1 LGHDT and CDR2 YNNKEL (reference sequence). The V and J ends lost 11 bases and 1 base respectively, with 9 bases between them. The CDR3 has 12 amino acids. CDR3 DNA sequence: TGTGCCGGAGGGCTGAGCAATCAGCCCCAGCATTTT. Translated, it gives CAGGLSNQPQHF.

This clone occurred once. This rearrangement joins TRBV4-1 to TRBJ1-5; the D gene is possibly TRBD1 (5 bases). This CDR3 has 14 residues. V shed 3 bases and J shed 10 bases, with 16 bases lying between them. CDR1 and CDR2 (germline): MGHRA, YSYEKL. CDR3 amino acids: CASSQRGLLSPQHF. CDR3 DNA sequence: TGCGCCAGCAGCCAGCGGGGCCTCTTATCACCCCAGCATTTT.

This clone was found once. The rearrangement uses TRBV28 and TRBJ1-3, with D unclear. V dropped 6 bases and J dropped 0 bases, with 12 bases sitting between them. CDR1 and CDR2 from the germline V gene are MDHEN and SYDVKM. The CDR3 is 15 residues long. The CDR3 protein is CASRYYKSSGNTIYF. CDR3 sequence (DNA): TGTGCCAGCAGGTATTATAAGAGCTCTGGAAACACCATATATTTT.

The table lists this clone with a few counts. The J gene is TRBJ2-1, the V gene TRBV29-1, with D hard to call. CDR1 is SQVTM, CDR2 ANQGSEA, per germline. The CDR3 contains 14 residues. Trimming cost V 0 bases and J 3 bases, with 9 bases left between them. This CDR3 reads CSVEDDWNYNEQFF. The CDR3 nucleotides are TGCAGCGTTGAAGATGACTGGAACTACAATGAGCAGTTCTTC.

The V and J genes are TRBV6-5 and TRBJ1-2, with D possibly being TRBD1 (5 bases). V was pared by 11 bases and J by 3 bases, with 19 bases between. Germline lookup yields CDR1 MNHEY and CDR2 SVGAGI. This CDR3 region has 14 residues. The CDR3 region has the DNA TGTGCCGCCAGACAGCTCGGTAGAGACTATGGCTACACCTTC. The encoded protein is CAARQLGRDYGYTF.